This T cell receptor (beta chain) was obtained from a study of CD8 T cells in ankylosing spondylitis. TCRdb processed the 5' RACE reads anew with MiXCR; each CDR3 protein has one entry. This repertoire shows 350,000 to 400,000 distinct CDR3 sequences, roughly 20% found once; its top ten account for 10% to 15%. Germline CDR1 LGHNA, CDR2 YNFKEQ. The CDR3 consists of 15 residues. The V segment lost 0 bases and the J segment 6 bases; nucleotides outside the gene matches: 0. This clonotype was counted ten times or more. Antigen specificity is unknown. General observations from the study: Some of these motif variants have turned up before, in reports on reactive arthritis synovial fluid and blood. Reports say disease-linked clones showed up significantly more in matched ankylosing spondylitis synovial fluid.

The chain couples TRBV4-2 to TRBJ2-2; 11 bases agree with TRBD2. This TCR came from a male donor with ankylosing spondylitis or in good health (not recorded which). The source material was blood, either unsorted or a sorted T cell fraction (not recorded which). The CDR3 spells CASSQDSGGAGELFF. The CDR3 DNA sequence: TGTGCCAGCAGCCAAGATAGCGGGGGGGCCGGGGAGCTGTTTTTT.